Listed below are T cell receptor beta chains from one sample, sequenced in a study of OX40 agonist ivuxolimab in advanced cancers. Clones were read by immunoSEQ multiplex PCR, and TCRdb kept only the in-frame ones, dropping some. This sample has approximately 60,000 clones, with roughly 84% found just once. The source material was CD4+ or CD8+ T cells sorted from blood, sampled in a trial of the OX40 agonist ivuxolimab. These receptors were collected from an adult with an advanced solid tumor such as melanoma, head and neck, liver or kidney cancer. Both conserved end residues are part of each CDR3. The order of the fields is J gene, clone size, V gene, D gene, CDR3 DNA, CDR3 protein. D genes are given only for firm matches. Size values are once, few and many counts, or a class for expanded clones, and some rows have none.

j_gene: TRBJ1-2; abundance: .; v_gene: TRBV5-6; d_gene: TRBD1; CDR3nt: TGTGCCAGCAGCTCGAGGGGGGGACAGAGTAACTATGGCTACACCTTC; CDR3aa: CASSSRGGQSNYGYTF
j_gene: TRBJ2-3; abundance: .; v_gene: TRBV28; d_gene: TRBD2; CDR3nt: TGTGCCAGCAGGGGAGGGGTTCTCACAGATACGCAGTATTTT; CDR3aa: CASRGGVLTDTQYF
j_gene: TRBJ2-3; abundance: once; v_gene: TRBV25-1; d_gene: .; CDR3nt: TGTGCCAGCAGTGATGGGGCAGGGGATACGCAGTATTTT; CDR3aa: CASSDGAGDTQYF
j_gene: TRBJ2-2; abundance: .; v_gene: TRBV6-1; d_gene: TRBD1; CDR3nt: TGTGCCAGCAGCGACAGGGTTTCCGGGGAGCTGTTTTTT; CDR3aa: CASSDRVSGELFF
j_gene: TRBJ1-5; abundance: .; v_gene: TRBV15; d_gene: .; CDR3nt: TGTGCCACCAGCAGAGATCGGGCAGGGCCGGGTCGAGATCAGCCCCAGCATTTT; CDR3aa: CATSRDRAGPGRDQPQHF
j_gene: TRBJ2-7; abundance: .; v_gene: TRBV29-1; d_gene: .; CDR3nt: TGCAGCGTTGAAGAGGGGGTAGAGTACGAGCAGTACTTC; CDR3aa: CSVEEGVEYEQYF
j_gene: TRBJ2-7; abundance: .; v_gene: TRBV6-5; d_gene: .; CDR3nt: TGTGCCAGCAGTTACTCTGCGAAATCCGAGCAGTACTTC; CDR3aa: CASSYSAKSEQYF
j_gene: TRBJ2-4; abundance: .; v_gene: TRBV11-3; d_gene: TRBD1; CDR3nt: TGTGCCAGCAGCTACAGGGGATCAAACATTCAGTACTTC; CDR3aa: CASSYRGSNIQYF
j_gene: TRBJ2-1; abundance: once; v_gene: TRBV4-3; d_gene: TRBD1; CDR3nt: TGCGCCAGCAGCCACGCCGGGACAGCTTACAATGAGCAGTTCTTC; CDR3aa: CASSHAGTAYNEQFF
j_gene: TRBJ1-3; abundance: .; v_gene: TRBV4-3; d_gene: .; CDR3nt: TGCGCCAGCAGCCAAGGCAGGCGCTACTCTGGAAACACCATATATTTT; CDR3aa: CASSQGRRYSGNTIYF
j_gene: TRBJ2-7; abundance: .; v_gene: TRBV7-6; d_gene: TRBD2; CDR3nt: TGTGCCAGCAGCGTAAAGACTAGCGGGGGCCGCTACGAGCAGTACTTC; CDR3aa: CASSVKTSGGRYEQYF
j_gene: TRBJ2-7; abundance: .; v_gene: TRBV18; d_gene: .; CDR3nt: TGTGCCAGCTCACCCTCTCTAAACTCCTACGAGCAGTACTTC; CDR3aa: CASSPSLNSYEQYF
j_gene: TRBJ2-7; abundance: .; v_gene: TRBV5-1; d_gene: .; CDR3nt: TGCGCCAGCAGCCTCACCCCCGTCCGGGAGCAGTACTTC; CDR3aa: CASSLTPVREQYF
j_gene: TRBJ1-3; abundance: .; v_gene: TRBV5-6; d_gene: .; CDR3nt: TGTGCCAGCAGCTTGACAGCTGGAAACACCATATATTTT; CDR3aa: CASSLTAGNTIYF
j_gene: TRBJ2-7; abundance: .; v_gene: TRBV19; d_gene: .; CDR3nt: TGTGCCAGTAGTATCAAGCTCGGACAGACCTACGAGCAGTACTTC; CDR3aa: CASSIKLGQTYEQYF
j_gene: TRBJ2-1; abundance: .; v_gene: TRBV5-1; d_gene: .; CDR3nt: TGCGCCAGCAGCTTTTCCGGGACACCCTCCTACAATGAGCAGTTCTTC; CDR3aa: CASSFSGTPSYNEQFF
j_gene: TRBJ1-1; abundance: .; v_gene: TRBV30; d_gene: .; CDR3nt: TGTGCCTGGAATATGGCTGGGAGGACTGAAGCTTTCTTT; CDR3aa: CAWNMAGRTEAFF
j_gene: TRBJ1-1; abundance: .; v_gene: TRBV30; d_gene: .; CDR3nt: TGTGCCTGGACGTATAACACTGAAGCTTTCTTT; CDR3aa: CAWTYNTEAFF
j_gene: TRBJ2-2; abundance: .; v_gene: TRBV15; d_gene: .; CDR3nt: TGTGCCACCAGCGGCCCAGCGAGAGCCGGGGAGCTGTTTTTT; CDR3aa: CATSGPARAGELFF
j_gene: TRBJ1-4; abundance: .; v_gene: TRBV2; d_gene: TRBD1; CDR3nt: TGTGCCAGCAGGAGACAGGGGCCTAATGAAAAACTGTTTTTT; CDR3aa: CASRRQGPNEKLFF
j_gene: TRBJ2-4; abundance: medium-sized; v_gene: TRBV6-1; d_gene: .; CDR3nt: TGTGCCAGCAGTCGGGACACGTTCTACTTC; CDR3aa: CASSRDTFYF
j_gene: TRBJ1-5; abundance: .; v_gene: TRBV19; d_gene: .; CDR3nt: TGTGCCAGTAGTCCCCAGGTTAGCAATCAGCCCCAGCATTTT; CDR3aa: CASSPQVSNQPQHF
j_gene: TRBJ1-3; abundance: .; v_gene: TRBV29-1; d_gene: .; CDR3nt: TGCAGCGTTACCGGGGAAGGAAACACCATATATTTT; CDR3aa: CSVTGEGNTIYF
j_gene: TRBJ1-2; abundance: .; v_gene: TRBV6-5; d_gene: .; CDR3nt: TGTGCCAGCAGTGAGACACCTAACTATGGCTACACCTTC; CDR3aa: CASSETPNYGYTF
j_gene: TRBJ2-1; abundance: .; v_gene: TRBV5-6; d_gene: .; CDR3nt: TGTGCCAGCGACACGGGGGTATACAATGAGCAGTTCTTC; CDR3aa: CASDTGVYNEQFF
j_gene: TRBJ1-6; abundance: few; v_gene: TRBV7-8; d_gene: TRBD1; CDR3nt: TGTGCCAGCAGCTTAATCCCAGGGGGGGATTCACCCCTCCACTTT; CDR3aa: CASSLIPGGDSPLHF
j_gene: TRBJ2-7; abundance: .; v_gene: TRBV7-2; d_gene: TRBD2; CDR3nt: TGTGCCAGCAGCACTAGCGGGGGATCCTACGAGCAGTACTTC; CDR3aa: CASSTSGGSYEQYF
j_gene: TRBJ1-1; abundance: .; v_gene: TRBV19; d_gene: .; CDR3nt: TGTGCCAGTAGTATGGGCGGTGAAGCTTTCTTT; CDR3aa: CASSMGGEAFF
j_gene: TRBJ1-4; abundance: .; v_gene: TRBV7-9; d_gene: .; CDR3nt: TGTGCCAGCAGCTTAATCGGTGAAAAACTGTTTTTT; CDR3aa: CASSLIGEKLFF
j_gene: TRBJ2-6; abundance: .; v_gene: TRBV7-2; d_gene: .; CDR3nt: TGTGCCAGCAGCAACAGGTTCTCTGGGGCCAACGTCCTGACTTTC; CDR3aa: CASSNRFSGANVLTF
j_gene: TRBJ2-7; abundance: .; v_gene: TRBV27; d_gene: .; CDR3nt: TGTGCCAGCACGCCCAGGGAATCCCACGAGCAGTACTTC; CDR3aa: CASTPRESHEQYF
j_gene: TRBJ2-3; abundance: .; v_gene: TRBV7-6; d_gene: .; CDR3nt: TGTGCCAGCAGCTTAGCCGAGTTCACAGATACGCAGTATTTT; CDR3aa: CASSLAEFTDTQYF
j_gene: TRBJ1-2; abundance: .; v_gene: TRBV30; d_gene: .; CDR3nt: TGTGCCTGGAGTGCCCACCGGGCCGACTATGGCTACACCTTC; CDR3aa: CAWSAHRADYGYTF
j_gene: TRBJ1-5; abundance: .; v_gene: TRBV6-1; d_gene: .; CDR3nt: TGTGCCAGCAGTGAGGCGGGGACGGGGGCATCGGTTTGGCCCCAGCATTTT; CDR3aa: CASSEAGTGASVWPQHF
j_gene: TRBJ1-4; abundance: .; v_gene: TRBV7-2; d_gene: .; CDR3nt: TGTGCCAGCAGCTTAGGGGGGTGGAGGGAAAAACTGTTTTTT; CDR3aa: CASSLGGWREKLFF
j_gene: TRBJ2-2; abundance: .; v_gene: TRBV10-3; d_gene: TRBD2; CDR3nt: TGTGCCATCAGGGAGGGGACTAGTAAGACCGGGGAGCTGTTTTTT; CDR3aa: CAIREGTSKTGELFF
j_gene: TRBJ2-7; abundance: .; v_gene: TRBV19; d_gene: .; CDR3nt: TGTGCCAGTAGTATGGGGCCGGTAATCTACGAGCAGTACTTC; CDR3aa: CASSMGPVIYEQYF
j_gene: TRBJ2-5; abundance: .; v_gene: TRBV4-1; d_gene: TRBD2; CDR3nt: TGCGCCAGCAGCCTAGCGGGGGACCAAGAGACCCAGTACTTC; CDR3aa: CASSLAGDQETQYF
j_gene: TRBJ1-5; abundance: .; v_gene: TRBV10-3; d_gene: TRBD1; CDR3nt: TGTGCCACAGGGGGAGGTCAGCCCCAGCATTTT; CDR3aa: CATGGGQPQHF
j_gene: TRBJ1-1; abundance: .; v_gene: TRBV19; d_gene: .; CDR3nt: TGTGCCAGTAACTCACTTGTCGGGACCCGTCGGGCGAACACTGAAGCTTTCTTT; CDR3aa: CASNSLVGTRRANTEAFF
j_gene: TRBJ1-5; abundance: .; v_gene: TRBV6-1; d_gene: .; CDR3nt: TGTGCCAGCAGTGAAGCATCCAGGTTCAATAGCAATCAGCCCCAGCATTTT; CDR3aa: CASSEASRFNSNQPQHF
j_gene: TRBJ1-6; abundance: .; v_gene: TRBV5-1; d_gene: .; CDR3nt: TGCGCCAGCAGCTTGAAGGGAGATTCACCCCTCCACTTT; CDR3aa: CASSLKGDSPLHF
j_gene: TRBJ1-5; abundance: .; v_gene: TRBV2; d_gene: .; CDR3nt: TGTGCCAGCAGTGAAAACGTGAATGGCAATCAGCCCCAGCATTTT; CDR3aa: CASSENVNGNQPQHF
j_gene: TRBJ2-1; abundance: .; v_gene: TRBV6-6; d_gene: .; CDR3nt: TGTGCCAGCGGGAGGCTAGACCTTTACAATGAGCAGTTCTTC; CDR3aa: CASGRLDLYNEQFF
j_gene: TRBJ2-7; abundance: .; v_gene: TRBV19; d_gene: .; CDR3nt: TGTGCCAGTAGTAAGGACTACCAAACCTACGAGCAGTACTTC; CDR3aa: CASSKDYQTYEQYF
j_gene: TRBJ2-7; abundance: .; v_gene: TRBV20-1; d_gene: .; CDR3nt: TGCAGTGCTAGAGATTTGGCAGGGGAGATCTTC; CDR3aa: CSARDLAGEIF
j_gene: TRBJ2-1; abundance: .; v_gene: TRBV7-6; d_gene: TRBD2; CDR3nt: TGTGCCAGCAGCCCCCGACTAGCGGGGAGGGGTGAGCAGTTCTTC; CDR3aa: CASSPRLAGRGEQFF
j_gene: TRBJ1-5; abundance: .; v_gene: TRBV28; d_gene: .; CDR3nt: TGTGCCAGCAGTTTGGGGGGAAGCAATCAGCCCCAGCATTTT; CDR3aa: CASSLGGSNQPQHF
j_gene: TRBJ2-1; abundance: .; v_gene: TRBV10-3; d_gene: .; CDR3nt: TGTGCCATCAGTGAGTTGGCGGACGCTTACAATGAGCAGTTCTTC; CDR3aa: CAISELADAYNEQFF
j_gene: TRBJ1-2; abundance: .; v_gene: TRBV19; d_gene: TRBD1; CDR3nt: TGTGCCAGTAGTGCCGGACAGGTGGTTGAAGTGAGCTACACCTTC; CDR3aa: CASSAGQVVEVSYTF
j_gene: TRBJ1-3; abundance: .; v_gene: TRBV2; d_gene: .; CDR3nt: TGTGCCAGCAGTGGATTCTCGACTGGAAACACCATATATTTT; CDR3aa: CASSGFSTGNTIYF
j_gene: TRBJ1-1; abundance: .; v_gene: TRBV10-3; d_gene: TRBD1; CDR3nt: TGTGCCATCAGTGATCCGCAGGGGGCTGTAACTGAAGCTTTCTTT; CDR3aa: CAISDPQGAVTEAFF
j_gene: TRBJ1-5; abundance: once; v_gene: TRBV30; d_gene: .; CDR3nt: TGTGCCTGGAGTGAGAGGCGGACAAGTTATAGCAATCAGCCCCAGCATTTT; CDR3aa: CAWSERRTSYSNQPQHF
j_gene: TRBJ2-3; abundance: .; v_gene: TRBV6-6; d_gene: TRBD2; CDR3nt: TGTGCCAGCCGGACTAGCGGGAGGGCCGGTACAGATACGCAGTATTTT; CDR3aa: CASRTSGRAGTDTQYF
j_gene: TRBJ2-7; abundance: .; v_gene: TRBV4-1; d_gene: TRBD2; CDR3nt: TGCGCCAGCAGCCAAGATCAAGAGACGACTAGCGGGGACTACGAGCAGTACTTC; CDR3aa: CASSQDQETTSGDYEQYF
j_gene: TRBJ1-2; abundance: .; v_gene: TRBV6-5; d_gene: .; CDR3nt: TGTGCCAGCAGCACCCGTCCGGTCGCGGGCTATGGCTACACCTTC; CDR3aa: CASSTRPVAGYGYTF
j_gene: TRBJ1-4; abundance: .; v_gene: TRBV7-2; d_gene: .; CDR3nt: TGTGCCAGCAGCTCCGAAGGGAGGGTCCAAAAACTATTTTTT; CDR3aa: CASSSEGRVQKLFF
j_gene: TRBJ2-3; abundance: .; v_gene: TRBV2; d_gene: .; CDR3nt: TGTGCCAGCAACAGAAGACAGAGCACAGATACGCAGTATTTT; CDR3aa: CASNRRQSTDTQYF
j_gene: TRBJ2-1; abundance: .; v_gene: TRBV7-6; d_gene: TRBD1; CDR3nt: TGTGCCAGCAGCCTGACAGGGGGTCCGGACAATGAGCAGTTCTTC; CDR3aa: CASSLTGGPDNEQFF
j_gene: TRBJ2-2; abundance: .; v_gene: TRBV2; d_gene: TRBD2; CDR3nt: TGTGCCAGCACACCACTAGCGGGAGAAACCGGGGAGCTGTTTTTT; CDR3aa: CASTPLAGETGELFF